These T cell receptor beta chains were read from a single sample in a study of naive and memory T cell subsets. TCRdb passed the UMI-ligation and nested PCR reads through MiXCR, listing each CDR3 protein once. The sample comprises roughly 97,000 distinct CDR3 sequences, around 15% of which are singletons, and 2.8% rests with the top ten. The specimen was naive CD8+ T cells from blood. The receptors stem from a human donor in good health. Each CDR3 is given with its conserved first and last residue. A D gene is named only where the DNA matches it firmly. Clone size is shown for a subset of rows, as once, few, many or a class of expanded clone.

j_call: TRBJ2-7
d_call: TRBD1
cdr3_length: 14
v_call: TRBV5-4
clone_size: few
cdr3_aa: CASSLAQGAYEQYF
cdr3_nt: TGTGCCAGCAGCTTGGCACAGGGGGCCTACGAGCAGTACTTC

j_call: TRBJ2-6
d_call: -
cdr3_length: 14
v_call: TRBV28
clone_size: -
cdr3_aa: CASSQRSGANVLTF
cdr3_nt: TGTGCCAGCAGCCAGAGGTCGGGGGCCAACGTCCTGACTTTC

j_call: TRBJ2-3
d_call: TRBD2
cdr3_length: 16
v_call: TRBV5-1
clone_size: many
cdr3_aa: CASSLDSSGRTDTQYF
cdr3_nt: TGCGCCAGCAGCTTGGATTCGAGCGGGAGGACAGATACGCAGTATTTT

j_call: TRBJ2-7
d_call: -
cdr3_length: 11
v_call: TRBV27
clone_size: -
cdr3_aa: CASRGLYEQYF
cdr3_nt: TGTGCCAGCAGGGGGCTATACGAGCAGTACTTC

j_call: TRBJ2-3
d_call: -
cdr3_length: 11
v_call: TRBV7-3
clone_size: few
cdr3_aa: CASGYSDTQYF
cdr3_nt: TGTGCCAGCGGCTATTCAGATACGCAGTATTTT

j_call: TRBJ1-6
d_call: TRBD1
cdr3_length: 13
v_call: TRBV27
clone_size: many
cdr3_aa: CASSGTGGSPLHF
cdr3_nt: TGTGCCAGCAGTGGGACAGGGGGATCACCCCTCCACTTT

j_call: TRBJ2-7
d_call: -
cdr3_length: 14
v_call: TRBV7-9
clone_size: -
cdr3_aa: CASSQTGGSYEQYF
cdr3_nt: TGTGCCAGCAGCCAGACAGGTGGCTCCTACGAGCAGTACTTC

j_call: TRBJ2-7
d_call: TRBD2
cdr3_length: 15
v_call: TRBV12-3/TRBV12-4
clone_size: -
cdr3_aa: CASWSGLADNYEQYF
cdr3_nt: TGTGCCAGCTGGTCGGGACTAGCGGATAACTACGAGCAGTACTTC

j_call: TRBJ2-3
d_call: -
cdr3_length: 11
v_call: TRBV29-1
clone_size: many
cdr3_aa: CSVEAPDTQYF
cdr3_nt: TGCAGCGTTGAAGCCCCGGATACGCAGTATTTT

j_call: TRBJ2-1
d_call: -
cdr3_length: 17
v_call: TRBV27
clone_size: many
cdr3_aa: CASSPPFSYPSYNEQFF
cdr3_nt: TGTGCCAGCAGTCCCCCCTTTTCCTACCCCTCCTACAATGAGCAGTTCTTC

j_call: TRBJ1-2
d_call: -
cdr3_length: 15
v_call: TRBV4-3
clone_size: -
cdr3_aa: CASSQEEGGNYGYTF
cdr3_nt: TGCGCCAGCAGCCAAGAAGAGGGAGGCAACTATGGCTACACCTTC

j_call: TRBJ2-2
d_call: -
cdr3_length: 15
v_call: TRBV24-1
clone_size: many
cdr3_aa: CATSDLHQDTGELFF
cdr3_nt: TGTGCCACCAGTGACCTACATCAGGACACCGGGGAGCTGTTTTTT

j_call: TRBJ2-2
d_call: -
cdr3_length: 17
v_call: TRBV4-1
clone_size: few
cdr3_aa: CASSQVLPGVYSGELFF
cdr3_nt: TGCGCCAGCAGCCAAGTTTTGCCAGGGGTTTATTCCGGGGAGCTGTTTTTT

j_call: TRBJ2-3
d_call: -
cdr3_length: 14
v_call: TRBV6-6
clone_size: many
cdr3_aa: CASGPGAGSDTQYF
cdr3_nt: TGTGCCAGCGGGCCAGGTGCTGGTTCAGATACGCAGTATTTT

j_call: TRBJ2-2
d_call: -
cdr3_length: 15
v_call: TRBV20-1
clone_size: -
cdr3_aa: CSARTTATNTGELFF
cdr3_nt: TGCAGTGCTAGAACGACGGCGACGAACACCGGGGAGCTGTTTTTT

j_call: TRBJ2-1
d_call: -
cdr3_length: 19
v_call: TRBV7-6
clone_size: few
cdr3_aa: CASSSQRGGGAQSYNEQFF
cdr3_nt: TGTGCCAGCAGCTCCCAGCGGGGAGGGGGCGCACAATCGTACAATGAGCAGTTCTTC

j_call: TRBJ2-1
d_call: TRBD2
cdr3_length: 16
v_call: TRBV6-1
clone_size: many
cdr3_aa: CASSVGTSGTYNEQFF
cdr3_nt: TGTGCCAGCAGTGTCGGGACTAGCGGGACGTACAATGAGCAGTTCTTC

j_call: TRBJ1-1
d_call: -
cdr3_length: 15
v_call: TRBV7-2
clone_size: few
cdr3_aa: CASSSESGGITEAFF
cdr3_nt: TGTGCCAGCAGCTCAGAGTCAGGTGGTATCACTGAAGCTTTCTTT

j_call: TRBJ2-7
d_call: -
cdr3_length: 15
v_call: TRBV28
clone_size: few
cdr3_aa: CASSLSLAVTYEQYF
cdr3_nt: TGTGCCAGCAGTTTATCCCTAGCTGTTACCTACGAGCAGTACTTC

j_call: TRBJ2-7
d_call: -
cdr3_length: 17
v_call: TRBV11-3
clone_size: -
cdr3_aa: CASSLGLKRESLYEQYF
cdr3_nt: TGTGCCAGCAGCTTAGGTCTTAAGAGGGAGTCTCTGTACGAGCAGTACTTC

j_call: TRBJ2-1
d_call: TRBD2
cdr3_length: 16
v_call: TRBV4-2
clone_size: -
cdr3_aa: CASSQEELAGYNEQFF
cdr3_nt: TGTGCCAGCAGCCAAGAAGAACTAGCGGGGTACAATGAGCAGTTCTTC

j_call: TRBJ2-1
d_call: -
cdr3_length: 10
v_call: TRBV29-1
clone_size: -
cdr3_aa: CSVDTTEQFF
cdr3_nt: TGCAGCGTTGATACCACTGAGCAGTTCTTC

j_call: TRBJ2-1
d_call: -
cdr3_length: 13
v_call: TRBV7-9
clone_size: few
cdr3_aa: CASTSSEDNEQFF
cdr3_nt: TGTGCCAGCACTAGTAGCGAAGACAATGAGCAGTTCTTC

j_call: TRBJ2-1
d_call: TRBD2
cdr3_length: 13
v_call: TRBV5-1
clone_size: -
cdr3_aa: CASSTSGGAEQFF
cdr3_nt: TGCGCCAGCAGCACGAGCGGGGGGGCCGAGCAGTTCTTC

j_call: TRBJ2-1
d_call: -
cdr3_length: 11
v_call: TRBV29-1
clone_size: many
cdr3_aa: CSVKYYNEQFF
cdr3_nt: TGCAGCGTTAAGTACTACAATGAGCAGTTCTTC

j_call: TRBJ2-1
d_call: TRBD1
cdr3_length: 18
v_call: TRBV5-1
clone_size: few
cdr3_aa: CASSLDQEGQGTNNEQFF
cdr3_nt: TGCGCCAGCAGCTTGGATCAGGAGGGACAGGGGACGAACAATGAGCAGTTCTTC

j_call: TRBJ2-1
d_call: -
cdr3_length: 12
v_call: TRBV25-1
clone_size: once
cdr3_aa: CASSALYNEQFF
cdr3_nt: TGTGCCAGCAGTGCCCTTTACAATGAGCAGTTCTTC

j_call: TRBJ2-3
d_call: TRBD2
cdr3_length: 19
v_call: TRBV4-3
clone_size: many
cdr3_aa: CASSERTLAERSSTDTQYF
cdr3_nt: TGCGCCAGCAGCGAACGGACTCTAGCGGAGCGTTCTAGCACAGATACGCAGTATTTT

j_call: TRBJ2-1
d_call: -
cdr3_length: 11
v_call: TRBV29-1
clone_size: many
cdr3_aa: CSVPWGAEQFF
cdr3_nt: TGCAGCGTTCCATGGGGGGCCGAGCAGTTCTTC

j_call: TRBJ2-5
d_call: -
cdr3_length: 17
v_call: TRBV9
clone_size: -
cdr3_aa: CASSVGRSSIWLETQYF
cdr3_nt: TGTGCCAGCAGCGTAGGGCGGTCTAGCATTTGGTTGGAGACCCAGTACTTC

j_call: TRBJ2-5
d_call: -
cdr3_length: 14
v_call: TRBV7-9
clone_size: many
cdr3_aa: CASSASGTQETQYF
cdr3_nt: TGTGCCAGCAGCGCCTCCGGGACCCAAGAGACCCAGTACTTC

j_call: TRBJ2-7
d_call: TRBD1
cdr3_length: 16
v_call: TRBV11-2
clone_size: few
cdr3_aa: CASSPGQGIGSYEQYF
cdr3_nt: TGTGCCAGCAGCCCGGGACAGGGGATAGGATCCTACGAGCAGTACTTC

j_call: TRBJ2-1
d_call: -
cdr3_length: 17
v_call: TRBV25-1
clone_size: -
cdr3_aa: CASSERETLASYNEQFF
cdr3_nt: TGTGCCAGCAGTGAGCGGGAAACCCTAGCCTCGTACAATGAGCAGTTCTTC

j_call: TRBJ2-5
d_call: -
cdr3_length: 15
v_call: TRBV7-9
clone_size: many
cdr3_aa: CASSLGRNGQETQYF
cdr3_nt: TGTGCCAGCAGCTTAGGTCGGAACGGTCAAGAGACCCAGTACTTC

j_call: TRBJ2-1
d_call: TRBD1
cdr3_length: 15
v_call: TRBV12-3/TRBV12-4
clone_size: -
cdr3_aa: CASSPYRGIHNEQFF
cdr3_nt: TGTGCCAGCAGCCCTTACAGGGGAATCCACAATGAGCAGTTCTTC

j_call: TRBJ2-4
d_call: -
cdr3_length: 16
v_call: TRBV27
clone_size: few
cdr3_aa: CASSLYYREAKNIQYF
cdr3_nt: TGTGCCAGCAGTTTATACTACAGGGAAGCCAAAAACATTCAGTACTTC

j_call: TRBJ1-1
d_call: -
cdr3_length: 15
v_call: TRBV19
clone_size: few
cdr3_aa: CASSIAFGGNTEAFF
cdr3_nt: TGTGCCAGTAGTATAGCTTTCGGAGGGAACACTGAAGCTTTCTTT

j_call: TRBJ2-7
d_call: TRBD2
cdr3_length: 14
v_call: TRBV14
clone_size: few
cdr3_aa: CASSRLAASYEQYF
cdr3_nt: TGTGCCAGCAGCCGGCTAGCGGCATCCTACGAGCAGTACTTC

j_call: TRBJ2-1
d_call: -
cdr3_length: 14
v_call: TRBV28
clone_size: many
cdr3_aa: CASSSRLVYNEQFF
cdr3_nt: TGTGCCAGCAGTTCTCGACTTGTTTACAATGAGCAGTTCTTC

j_call: TRBJ2-7
d_call: -
cdr3_length: 15
v_call: TRBV14
clone_size: -
cdr3_aa: CASSRGPGPKYEQYF
cdr3_nt: TGTGCCAGCAGCCGAGGCCCGGGACCGAAATACGAGCAGTACTTC

j_call: TRBJ2-3
d_call: -
cdr3_length: 14
v_call: TRBV19
clone_size: many
cdr3_aa: CARRTGTSTDTQYF
cdr3_nt: TGTGCCAGGAGAACCGGGACAAGCACAGATACGCAGTATTTT

j_call: TRBJ2-3
d_call: -
cdr3_length: 18
v_call: TRBV20-1
clone_size: few
cdr3_aa: CSARSYAGAQLSTDTQYF
cdr3_nt: TGCAGTGCTAGATCCTACGCGGGGGCCCAACTTAGCACAGATACGCAGTATTTT

j_call: TRBJ1-1
d_call: -
cdr3_length: 13
v_call: TRBV24-1
clone_size: -
cdr3_aa: CVKHRGRRTEAFF
cdr3_nt: TGTGTCAAACATCGGGGACGGCGAACTGAAGCTTTCTTT

j_call: TRBJ1-1
d_call: -
cdr3_length: 13
v_call: TRBV27
clone_size: many
cdr3_aa: CASSSWTGFEAFF
cdr3_nt: TGTGCCAGCAGTTCATGGACTGGATTTGAAGCTTTCTTT

j_call: TRBJ2-7
d_call: -
cdr3_length: 15
v_call: TRBV28
clone_size: -
cdr3_aa: CASSVSTNVAYEQYF
cdr3_nt: TGTGCCAGCAGTGTATCGACGAACGTGGCCTACGAGCAGTACTTC

j_call: TRBJ2-2
d_call: -
cdr3_length: 14
v_call: TRBV6-2/TRBV6-3
clone_size: many
cdr3_aa: CASSYSRGSGELFF
cdr3_nt: TGTGCCAGCAGTTACTCGCGGGGCAGCGGGGAGCTGTTTTTT

j_call: TRBJ2-7
d_call: TRBD2
cdr3_length: 16
v_call: TRBV10-2
clone_size: many
cdr3_aa: CASSEFSGIVSYEQYF
cdr3_nt: TGCGCCAGCAGTGAGTTTAGCGGGATAGTTTCCTACGAGCAGTACTTC

j_call: TRBJ2-3
d_call: -
cdr3_length: 13
v_call: TRBV27
clone_size: -
cdr3_aa: CASSPGVWDTQYF
cdr3_nt: TGTGCCAGCAGTCCGGGGGTCTGGGATACGCAGTATTTT

j_call: TRBJ2-7
d_call: -
cdr3_length: 13
v_call: TRBV27
clone_size: few
cdr3_aa: CASSLYPGSPQYF
cdr3_nt: TGTGCCAGCAGTTTATACCCGGGTAGTCCGCAGTACTTC

j_call: TRBJ2-2
d_call: -
cdr3_length: 12
v_call: TRBV11-3
clone_size: -
cdr3_aa: CASQQNTGELFF
cdr3_nt: TGTGCCAGCCAACAGAACACCGGGGAGCTGTTTTTT

j_call: TRBJ1-2
d_call: -
cdr3_length: 14
v_call: TRBV5-6
clone_size: many
cdr3_aa: CASSEDRTSYGYTF
cdr3_nt: TGTGCCAGCAGCGAGGACAGAACATCCTATGGCTACACCTTC

j_call: TRBJ2-7
d_call: -
cdr3_length: 13
v_call: TRBV19
clone_size: -
cdr3_aa: CASSWELAYEQYF
cdr3_nt: TGTGCCAGTAGTTGGGAGTTAGCCTACGAGCAGTACTTC

j_call: TRBJ1-2
d_call: -
cdr3_length: 12
v_call: TRBV12-3/TRBV12-4
clone_size: few
cdr3_aa: CASKTGVYGYTF
cdr3_nt: TGTGCCAGCAAGACAGGTGTCTATGGCTACACCTTC

j_call: TRBJ2-3
d_call: TRBD2
cdr3_length: 18
v_call: TRBV7-2
clone_size: -
cdr3_aa: CASSSLPLQAGGTDTQYF
cdr3_nt: TGTGCCAGCAGCTCCCTCCCCCTACAGGCGGGAGGCACAGATACGCAGTATTTT

j_call: TRBJ1-1
d_call: -
cdr3_length: 13
v_call: TRBV12-3/TRBV12-4
clone_size: -
cdr3_aa: CASSPHPNTEAFF
cdr3_nt: TGTGCCAGCAGTCCCCACCCGAACACTGAAGCTTTCTTT

j_call: TRBJ1-1
d_call: -
cdr3_length: 16
v_call: TRBV27
clone_size: -
cdr3_aa: CASSLTGYAWDTEAFF
cdr3_nt: TGTGCCAGCAGTTTAACAGGGTATGCTTGGGACACTGAAGCTTTCTTT

j_call: TRBJ1-2
d_call: -
cdr3_length: 17
v_call: TRBV11-1
clone_size: -
cdr3_aa: CASSLPGIGSSNYGYTF
cdr3_nt: TGTGCCAGCAGCTTACCGGGGATCGGGAGCTCTAACTATGGCTACACCTTC